The 24 T cell receptor beta chains below were found in one sample sequenced in a study of T-cell memory formation after mild COVID-19 (dated by TCRdb to the early 2020s). Library construction relied on 5' RACE. The data were produced on an Illumina NovaSeq 6000. The public reads were run again by TCRdb, first through fastp at Q25 and then through MiXCR, and only productive beta chains were kept. Each entry merges the rows of one CDR3 protein and shows their most common DNA and genes. The sample profile shows under 150,000 distinct CDR3 sequences; about 17% of them were found once. The top ten clones comprise about 14% of the sample. The sequenced material came from PBMCs or a T cell subset sorted from them (not recorded which). Every receptor here comes from an adult woman who had mild COVID-19 (a few samples of this study predate the infection). The sample titles of this study are shuffled in the database, so cell type and time point are left out; the donor was told from shared clones.

The genes are TRBV20-1 and TRBJ1-1; tentatively, D is TRBD1 (6 bases). V shed 0 bases and J shed 3 bases, with 11 bases lying between them. Germline values: CDR1 DFQATT, CDR2 SNEGSKA (reference sequence). The CDR3 totals 14 residues. The CDR3 region has the DNA TGCAGTGCTAGAGATGACAGGAGGGACACTGAAGCTTTCTTT. Translation gives CSARDDRRDTEAFF.

This clonotype came up a few times. In nucleotides, the CDR3 is TGTGCCAGCAGTGAAGTCCTCGGCGGCTACTCTGGAAACACCATATATTTT. As protein: CASSEVLGGYSGNTIYF. This chain joins TRBV6-1 and TRBJ1-3; no clear D. The CDR3 has 17 amino acids. V lost 1 base to trimming and J lost 0 bases, with 13 bases between them. Germline loops: CDR1 MNHNS, CDR2 SASEGT.

In its sample, this clonotype was seen a few times. CDR3 nucleotide sequence: TGTGCCAGCAGTTACTCGGTAACGAGGGAAACTAATGAAAAACTGTTTTTT. Its translation is CASSYSVTRETNEKLFF. This rearrangement joins TRBV6-5 to TRBJ1-4, with D uncertain. V dropped 0 bases and J dropped 1 base, with 12 bases sitting between them. Germline assignment: CDR1 MNHEY and CDR2 SVGAGI. The CDR3 spans 17 residues.

The DNA for the CDR3 is TGTGCCAGCAGGACAGGAGGAGGGCGCGATAATTCACCCCTCCACTTT. Protein: CASRTGGGRDNSPLHF. The chain has TRBV6-5 and TRBJ1-6; the D gene is possibly TRBD1 (6 bases). The CDR3 is 16 amino acids. Germline CDR1 MNHEY, CDR2 SVGAGI. V was shortened by 6 bases and J by 5 bases, with 17 bases between the two germline ends.

V and J are TRBV7-2 and TRBJ2-3; 7 positions match TRBD2. This CDR3 comprises 15 residues. Germline assignment: CDR1 SGHTA and CDR2 FQGNSA. The trim removed 2 bases at V and 9 bases at J, leaving 11 bases unmatched. The CDR3 is CASSLMGASGETQYF. Written as DNA, the CDR3 is TGTGCCAGCAGCTTAATGGGAGCTAGCGGAGAGACGCAGTATTTT.

The sample holds a few counts of this clonotype. This chain joins TRBV29-1 and TRBJ2-5, with 8 bases identical to TRBD1. Unmatched junction bases numbered 21, after V lost 6 bases and J lost 9 bases. Germline V gene sequence: CDR1 SQVTM, CDR2 ANQGSEA. This CDR3 comprises 16 residues. The CDR3 DNA reads TGCAGCGTGGGGGGACAGGCCCCACCGGCGGGCTTTGCCCAGTACTTC. Its translation is CSVGGQAPPAGFAQYF.

The chain couples TRBV10-3 to TRBJ2-5, with a possible D match to TRBD1 (6 bases). There are 15 residues in the CDR3. Germline V gene sequence: CDR1 ENHRY, CDR2 SYGVKD. V was trimmed by 0 bases and J by 5 bases, leaving 13 bases between them. The CDR3 is CAISESGTCGETQYF. CDR3 in DNA: TGTGCCATCAGTGAGTCCGGGACATGCGGCGAGACCCAGTACTTC.

This clonotype has ten or more counts. V and J are TRBV15 and TRBJ1-2; D is perhaps TRBD1 (5 bases). CDR1 LNHNV and CDR2 YYDKDF come from the germline V gene (reference sequence). V shed 5 bases and J shed 0 bases, with 13 bases lying between them. The CDR3 sequence is 15 residues long. The CDR3 DNA is TGTGCCACCAGCGGAACAGGACCAGCTAACTATGGCTACACCTTC. This sequence encodes CATSGTGPANYGYTF. Filled out from reference TRBV15 and TRBJ1-2, the complete variable domain reads DAMVIQNPRYQVTQFGKPVTLSCSQTLNHNVMYWYQQKSSQAPKLLFHYYDKDFNNEADTPDNFQSRRPNTSFCFLDIRSPGLGDTAMYLCATSGTGPANYGYTFGSGTRLTVV.

This clonotype was observed a few times. The V call is TRBV7-2, the J call TRBJ1-2; D unresolved. From germline, CDR1 is SGHTA and CDR2 FQGNSA. This CDR3 spans 14 amino acids. Trimming removed 5 bases from V and 0 bases from J, with 10 bases in between. CDR3 sequence (DNA): TGTGCCAGCAGCCTTCAGACCACTAACTATGGCTACACCTTC. Encoded protein: CASSLQTTNYGYTF.

This clonotype was detected a few times. The rearrangement joins TRBV7-2 to TRBJ2-1, with D perhaps matching TRBD2 (7 bases). From germline, CDR1 is SGHTA and CDR2 FQGNSA. This CDR3 has 16 residues. Trimming shortened V by 3 bases and J by 6 bases, and 18 bases separated the two germline ends. The CDR3 nucleotides read TGTGCCAGCAGCTTTTCGAGGGGGAGGGCCATCAATGAGCAGTTCTTC. Its translation: CASSFSRGRAINEQFF. The entire variable domain, with the rest obtained from reference TRBV7-2 and TRBJ2-1, is as follows: GAGVSQSPSNKVTEKGKDVELRCDPISGHTALYWYRQSLGQGLEFLIYFQGNSAPDKSGLPSDRFSAERTGGSVSTLTIQRTQQEDSAVYLCASSFSRGRAINEQFFGPGTRLTVL.

This clonotype was picked up a small number of times. The chain is built from TRBV7-2 and TRBJ2-3, with D possibly TRBD1 on 6 matching bases. With 0 bases removed from V and 5 bases from J, the gap between germline ends came to 12 bases. The CDR3 loop spans 15 amino acids. Germline V gene sequence: CDR1 SGHTA, CDR2 FQGNSA. The CDR3 bases are TGTGCCAGCAGCTTAGCCCCCGGACAGTTAGATACGCAGTATTTT. Translated, it gives CASSLAPGQLDTQYF. The full variable domain, its missing parts supplied by reference TRBV7-2 and TRBJ2-3, is GAGVSQSPSNKVTEKGKDVELRCDPISGHTALYWYRQSLGQGLEFLIYFQGNSAPDKSGLPSDRFSAERTGGSVSTLTIQRTQQEDSAVYLCASSLAPGQLDTQYFGPGTRLTVL.

Only a few counts were recorded for this clonotype. V gene TRBV5-1 combines with J gene TRBJ2-2, with 12 positions matching TRBD2. The CDR3 is made up of 20 amino acids. J was trimmed by 0 bases and V by 1 base; bases with no gene match: 10. Looked up from germline, CDR1 is SGHRS and CDR2 is YFSETQ. The CDR3 here is CASSLLPQLAGGTNTGELFF. The CDR3 nucleotides are TGCGCCAGCAGCTTGTTGCCCCAACTAGCGGGGGGTACGAACACCGGGGAGCTGTTTTTT. The full variable domain, its missing parts supplied by reference TRBV5-1 and TRBJ2-2, is KAGVTQTPRYLIKTRGQQVTLSCSPISGHRSVSWYQQTPGQGLQFLFEYFSETQRNKGNFPGRFSGRQFSNSRSEMNVSTLELGDSALYLCASSLLPQLAGGTNTGELFFGEGSRLTVL.

The V call is TRBV24-1, the J call TRBJ2-1, with 12 bases that match TRBD2. The CDR3 runs 16 residues. Germline CDR1 KGHDR, CDR2 SFDVKD. Trimming took 3 bases from V and 4 from J; bases not matched to a gene: 3. The CDR3 loop reads CATSDASGGAYNEQFF. In DNA, the CDR3 is TGTGCCACCAGTGATGCTAGCGGGGGGGCTTACAATGAGCAGTTCTTC.

The rearrangement uses TRBV29-1 and TRBJ2-1; D possibly corresponds to TRBD1 (6 bases). V shed 6 bases and J shed 5 bases, with 14 bases lying between them. Germline-derived CDR1 and CDR2 are SQVTM and ANQGSEA. CDR3 length equals 13 residues. The CDR3 DNA reads TGCAGCGTCACAGGGTCGTCCAACAATGAGCAGTTCTTC. This encodes CSVTGSSNNEQFF.

This chain joins TRBV7-9 and TRBJ1-2; the D is unclear. Between the trimmed V and J ends, which lost 0 bases and 6 bases, there was a span of 8 bases. In germline, CDR1 is SEHNR, CDR2 FQNEAQ (reference sequence). This CDR3 has 13 amino acids. In nucleotides, the CDR3 is TGTGCCAGCAGCTTAGCGAGGGTCGATGGCTACACCTTC. This encodes CASSLARVDGYTF.

This clonotype was seen only once. This chain uses TRBV12-3 or TRBV12-4 with TRBJ2-1; tentative D call: TRBD2 (6 bases). Trimming took 4 bases from V and 3 from J, leaving 10 bases between them. CDR3 length: 14 amino acids. This CDR3 is CASSSSGVYNEQFF. CDR3 nucleotide sequence: TGTGCCAGCAGTTCGTCGGGGGTCTACAATGAGCAGTTCTTC.

The chain is built from TRBV5-1 and TRBJ2-1; 7 nucleotides line up with TRBD2. The ends lost 0 bases at V and 7 bases at J; junction bases unmatched: 4. Germline assignment: CDR1 SGHRS and CDR2 YFSETQ. This CDR3 comprises 14 residues. The CDR3 bases are TGCGCCAGCAGCTTGGACGGGAGGAGGAATGAGCAGTTCTTC. As protein: CASSLDGRRNEQFF.

This clonotype appeared a few times. This chain uses TRBV6-5 with TRBJ1-1; the match to TRBD1 covers 8 bases. CDR1 is MNHEY and CDR2 is SVGAGI in the germline V gene. The CDR3 contains 16 residues. J was trimmed by 2 bases and V by 0 bases; bases with no gene match: 5. DNA for the CDR3: TGTGCCAGCAGTTACTCCGGACAGGGCTACAACACTGAAGCTTTCTTT. This encodes CASSYSGQGYNTEAFF.

The chain couples TRBV5-6 to TRBJ2-2; D unclear. Germline V gene data show CDR1 as SGHDT and CDR2 as YYEEEE. The CDR3 covers 14 residues. V lost 2 bases to trimming and J lost 1 base, with 6 bases between them. The DNA of the CDR3 is TGTGCCAGCAGCTTTGGCTGGAACACCGGGGAGCTGTTTTTT. Encoded protein: CASSFGWNTGELFF.

This sequence joins TRBV20-1 and TRBJ2-3; D is perhaps TRBD1 or TRBD2 (5 bases each). Between the trimmed V and J ends, which lost 7 bases and 5 bases, there was a span of 19 bases. Germline CDR1 reads DFQATT; CDR2 reads SNEGSKA (reference sequence). The CDR3 runs to 14 residues. CDR3 residues: CSVPGRTAGDTQYF. The CDR3 region has the DNA TGCAGTGTCCCGGGACGCACCGCCGGAGATACGCAGTATTTT.

This clonotype was recorded a few times. This chain uses TRBV27 with TRBJ1-1; TRBD1 matches 7 bases. V lost 5 bases and J lost 1; bases outside the gene matches: 4. CDR1 and CDR2 (germline): MNHEY, SMNVEV (reference sequence). The CDR3 is 14 residues long. CDR3 loop: CASSPRQGNTEAFF. DNA for the CDR3: TGTGCCAGCAGTCCTCGACAGGGGAACACTGAAGCTTTCTTT.

This clonotype was seen more than once but under ten times. V and J are TRBV3-1 and TRBJ2-7; no clear D gene. The germline gives CDR1 LGHDT, CDR2 YNNKEL (reference sequence). Trimming took 1 base from V and 4 from J, leaving 5 bases between them. CDR3 length: 12 residues. CDR3 amino acids: CASSQVGYEQYF. The CDR3 region has the DNA TGTGCCAGCAGCCAAGTGGGTTACGAGCAGTACTTC.

This clonotype came up a few times. The chain combines TRBV18 with TRBJ2-5; tentatively, D is TRBD2 (5 bases). The CDR3 contains 13 residues. V shed 5 bases and J shed 4 bases, with 11 bases lying between them. Germline lookup yields CDR1 KGHSH and CDR2 LQKENI. This CDR3 is CASSSGLIETQYF. The CDR3 DNA is TGTGCCAGCTCATCGGGGTTGATAGAGACCCAGTACTTC.

The chain uses TRBV27 and TRBJ2-1; 7 bases align to TRBD2. This CDR3 region has 12 residues. CDR1 is MNHEY and CDR2 is SMNVEV in the germline V gene (reference sequence). The ends lost 3 bases at V and 14 bases at J; junction bases unmatched: 7. CDR3 coding DNA: TGTGCCAGCAGTTTTGAGCGGGGTAGGGAGTTCTTC. Residues: CASSFERGREFF.